The rows below give T cell receptor beta chains drawn from one sample of a study of shared clonotypes between healthy human individuals. Assay used: immunoSEQ multiplex PCR; TCRdb lists only in-frame clones, some missing. The profile covers millions of clones, with just over 90% appearing a single time and over 0.12% taken by the ten largest. The sequencing sample was made of naive CD4+ T cells sorted from blood. The receptor set was obtained from a man aged 18 to 30 in good health. Each CDR3 is given with its conserved first and last residue. D genes are given only for firm matches. Where a row states a size, it is once, few, many or the class of an expanded clone; other rows omit it.

D gene	CDR3 length	clone size	V gene	J gene	CDR3 protein	CDR3 DNA
TRBD1	15	once	TRBV28	TRBJ1-5	CASSLGTGPNQPQHF	TGTGCCAGCAGTTTAGGGACAGGGCCGAATCAGCCCCAGCATTTT
TRBD1	17	NA	TRBV6-1	TRBJ1-3	CASSGRGQTASGNTIYF	TGTGCCAGCAGTGGAAGGGGACAGACAGCCTCTGGAAACACCATATATTTT
NA	15	NA	TRBV28	TRBJ1-4	CASSLWGDINEKLFF	TGTGCCAGCAGTTTATGGGGTGACATTAATGAAAAACTGTTTTTT
TRBD2	15	NA	TRBV7-2	TRBJ2-7	CASSPRTSGSREQYF	TGTGCCAGCAGCCCGAGGACTAGCGGGAGTAGGGAGCAGTACTTC
NA	12	NA	TRBV7-7	TRBJ2-1	CASSPPGGEQFF	TGTGCTAGCAGCCCCCCGGGTGGCGAGCAGTTCTTC
TRBD1	13	NA	TRBV29-1	TRBJ2-7	CSVQRDRGWVQYF	TGCAGCGTGCAACGGGACAGGGGTTGGGTGCAGTACTTC
NA	17	NA	TRBV7-9	TRBJ2-5	CASSLGSLGQLGETQYF	TGTGCCAGCAGCTTAGGTTCCTTAGGCCAGCTGGGAGAGACCCAGTACTTC
TRBD1	13	NA	TRBV15	TRBJ1-1	CATSIDRDTEAFF	TGTGCCACCAGCATCGACAGGGACACTGAAGCTTTCTTT
NA	14	NA	TRBV9	TRBJ1-3	CASSVGGVGNTIYF	TGTGCCAGCAGCGTAGGAGGGGTCGGAAACACCATATATTTT
NA	14	NA	TRBV28	TRBJ2-7	CASSPLPTIYEQYF	TGTGCCAGCAGCCCCCTCCCGACTATCTACGAGCAGTACTTC
NA	14	NA	TRBV12-5	TRBJ2-3	CASGLVGGTDTQYF	TGTGCTAGTGGTTTGGTCGGAGGGACAGATACGCAGTATTTT
TRBD2	16	NA	TRBV11-3	TRBJ2-5	CASSLGEREGLETQYF	TGTGCCAGCAGCTTAGGGGAGCGGGAGGGCCTGGAGACCCAGTACTTC
NA	14	NA	TRBV2	TRBJ2-3	CASSEYGLTDTQYF	TGTGCCAGCAGTGAATACGGTTTAACAGATACGCAGTATTTT
NA	12	NA	TRBV7-9	TRBJ2-1	CATGGLDNEQFF	TGTGCCACAGGGGGACTCGACAATGAGCAGTTCTTC
NA	17	NA	TRBV4-3	TRBJ2-1	CASSQVFGAGDYNEQFF	TGCGCCAGCAGCCAAGTATTCGGGGCAGGCGACTACAATGAGCAGTTCTTC
NA	13	NA	TRBV30	TRBJ1-3	CAGEGNSGNTIYF	TGTGCCGGGGAGGGCAACTCTGGAAACACCATATATTTT
NA	19	NA	TRBV4-3	TRBJ2-6	CASSQDSEGIYSGANVLTF	TGCGCCAGCAGCCAAGATAGCGAGGGAATTTACTCTGGGGCCAACGTCCTGACTTTC
NA	16	NA	TRBV30	TRBJ2-3	CAWTGLTGGGTDTQYF	TGTGCCTGGACTGGCTTGACAGGAGGAGGGACAGATACGCAGTATTTT
NA	15	NA	TRBV13	TRBJ1-6	CASSLETKGNSPLHF	TGTGCCAGCAGCTTAGAGACCAAGGGGAATTCACCCCTCCACTTT
TRBD1	13	NA	TRBV30	TRBJ1-1	CAWFGQGGTEAFF	TGTGCCTGGTTCGGACAGGGGGGGACTGAAGCTTTCTTT
TRBD2	15	once	TRBV10-3	TRBJ2-5	CAISPTSGARETQYF	TGTGCCATCAGCCCGACTAGCGGGGCGCGGGAGACCCAGTACTTC